This is a list of T cell receptor beta chains from one sample in a study of blood T cell repertoires in COVID-19. Libraries were prepared by immunoSEQ multiplex PCR; TCRdb keeps only in-frame clonotypes and omits some of them. The sample lists 390,000 or so clones, roughly 90% occurring once. Material: peripheral blood. The source is a woman under 40 with COVID-19, enrolled during active disease. Each CDR3 is given with its conserved first and last residue. Fields, in order: clone size, D gene, J gene, V gene, CDR3 DNA, CDR3 protein. The D gene is left open where the match is weak. Part of the rows lack a size; the others show once, few, many or a class for expanded clones.

clone size: -
D gene: -
J gene: TRBJ2-7
V gene: TRBV13
CDR3 DNA: TGTGCCAGCAGCTTAGGAAGCCCCTACGAGCAGTACTTC
CDR3 protein: CASSLGSPYEQYF

clone size: once
D gene: TRBD2
J gene: TRBJ2-5
V gene: TRBV7-2
CDR3 DNA: TGTGCCAGCAGCTCAAAGCGGGAGGGCCAGAAGTACTTC
CDR3 protein: CASSSKREGQKYF

clone size: many
D gene: -
J gene: TRBJ2-1
V gene: TRBV5-4
CDR3 DNA: TGTGCCAGCAGCCCGGACTGGAGTGAGCAGTTCTTC
CDR3 protein: CASSPDWSEQFF

clone size: once
D gene: TRBD1
J gene: TRBJ2-7
V gene: TRBV6-5
CDR3 DNA: TGTGCCAGCAGCGCAGGGGGTTACGAGCAGTACTTC
CDR3 protein: CASSAGGYEQYF

clone size: -
D gene: TRBD1
J gene: TRBJ1-2
V gene: TRBV11-3
CDR3 DNA: TGTGCCAGCAGCGTAGGGGGCAGCTATGGCTACACCTTC
CDR3 protein: CASSVGGSYGYTF

clone size: -
D gene: TRBD1
J gene: TRBJ1-3
V gene: TRBV6-1
CDR3 DNA: TGTGCCAGCAGTGAAGACCTCGATGGACAGGACTATGGAAACACCATATATTTT
CDR3 protein: CASSEDLDGQDYGNTIYF

clone size: -
D gene: TRBD2
J gene: TRBJ2-5
V gene: TRBV11-2
CDR3 DNA: TGTGCCAGCAGCTTTTTCACTAGCGGGAGTGAGACCCAGTACTTC
CDR3 protein: CASSFFTSGSETQYF

clone size: -
D gene: TRBD1
J gene: TRBJ1-3
V gene: TRBV7-9
CDR3 DNA: TGTGCCAGCACCAGACTTGTCAGGGGGCGAGATGCTGGAAACACCATATATTTT
CDR3 protein: CASTRLVRGRDAGNTIYF

clone size: -
D gene: TRBD2
J gene: TRBJ2-5
V gene: TRBV5-6
CDR3 DNA: TGTGCCAGCAGCTTTGACGGGGGGAGAGAGACCCAGTACTTC
CDR3 protein: CASSFDGGRETQYF

clone size: -
D gene: -
J gene: TRBJ1-1
V gene: TRBV6-5
CDR3 DNA: TGTGCCAGCAGCCTAGTAGTGAACACTGAAGCTTTCTTT
CDR3 protein: CASSLVVNTEAFF

clone size: -
D gene: TRBD1
J gene: TRBJ2-1
V gene: TRBV6-5
CDR3 DNA: TGTGCCAGCAACAGGGGACAGGGGGTTGGTGAGCAGTTCTTC
CDR3 protein: CASNRGQGVGEQFF

clone size: -
D gene: -
J gene: TRBJ2-2
V gene: TRBV27
CDR3 DNA: TGTGCCAGCAGCTTACAGGGTAGCACCGGGGAGCTGTTTTTT
CDR3 protein: CASSLQGSTGELFF

clone size: -
D gene: -
J gene: TRBJ1-4
V gene: TRBV6-5
CDR3 DNA: TGTGCCAGCAGTTACATGGGGCAGAAAAATGAAAAACTGTTTTTT
CDR3 protein: CASSYMGQKNEKLFF

clone size: -
D gene: TRBD1
J gene: TRBJ2-5
V gene: TRBV2
CDR3 DNA: TGTGCCAGCACCAGTGGGACAGGGGTACAAGAGACCCAGTACTTC
CDR3 protein: CASTSGTGVQETQYF

clone size: -
D gene: -
J gene: TRBJ1-2
V gene: TRBV6-5
CDR3 DNA: TGTGCCACCCGGGGGTCAGGGATCACTAACTATGGCTACACCTTC
CDR3 protein: CATRGSGITNYGYTF

clone size: -
D gene: -
J gene: TRBJ1-2
V gene: TRBV6-1
CDR3 DNA: TGTGCCAGCAGTGACACTTCCCTTAACTATGGCTACACCTTC
CDR3 protein: CASSDTSLNYGYTF

clone size: -
D gene: -
J gene: TRBJ2-3
V gene: TRBV3-1/TRBV3-2
CDR3 DNA: TGTGCCAGCAGCCACCCTCCCAGCACAGATACGCAGTATTTT
CDR3 protein: CASSHPPSTDTQYF

clone size: -
D gene: -
J gene: TRBJ1-1
V gene: TRBV19
CDR3 DNA: TGTGCCAGTAGTATTTTGGAGGGGAGCCACACTGAAGCTTTCTTT
CDR3 protein: CASSILEGSHTEAFF

clone size: -
D gene: -
J gene: TRBJ2-1
V gene: TRBV11-2
CDR3 DNA: TGTGCCAGCAGCTCTCAGACAATTGAGCAGTTCTTC
CDR3 protein: CASSSQTIEQFF

clone size: -
D gene: TRBD1
J gene: TRBJ2-3
V gene: TRBV10-1
CDR3 DNA: TGCGCCAGCAGTGAGCCGGGACAGGGGGCAGATACGCAGTATTTT
CDR3 protein: CASSEPGQGADTQYF

clone size: once
D gene: TRBD1
J gene: TRBJ2-7
V gene: TRBV5-1
CDR3 DNA: TGCGCCAGCAGCGCCGGACAGGGGGCGGCTGACGAGCAGTACTTC
CDR3 protein: CASSAGQGAADEQYF

clone size: -
D gene: -
J gene: TRBJ2-2
V gene: TRBV7-9
CDR3 DNA: TGTGCCAGCAGCTTAGGGCCACACACCGGGGAGCTGTTTTTT
CDR3 protein: CASSLGPHTGELFF

clone size: -
D gene: -
J gene: TRBJ2-5
V gene: TRBV7-9
CDR3 DNA: TGTGCCAGCAGCCTGGCGGGTGTTGACGGAGAGACCCAGTACTTC
CDR3 protein: CASSLAGVDGETQYF

clone size: -
D gene: -
J gene: TRBJ2-7
V gene: TRBV4-3
CDR3 DNA: TGCGCCAGCAGCCAAAACACGGAGGCTAGGAGCGAGCAGTACTTC
CDR3 protein: CASSQNTEARSEQYF

clone size: -
D gene: -
J gene: TRBJ2-1
V gene: TRBV2
CDR3 DNA: TGTGCCAGCAGTGGGACCGGAGGACGCTCCTACAATGAGCAGTTCTTC
CDR3 protein: CASSGTGGRSYNEQFF

clone size: -
D gene: TRBD2
J gene: TRBJ2-5
V gene: TRBV6-6
CDR3 DNA: TGTGCCAGCAGTTACATGGCTGGCGGGGGAGGGGAGACCCAGTACTTC
CDR3 protein: CASSYMAGGGGETQYF

clone size: -
D gene: TRBD1
J gene: TRBJ1-1
V gene: TRBV18
CDR3 DNA: TGTGCCAGCTCTCCAACAGGGGACCCTTCGCGAGCTTTCTTT
CDR3 protein: CASSPTGDPSRAFF

clone size: -
D gene: -
J gene: TRBJ1-2
V gene: TRBV3-1/TRBV3-2
CDR3 DNA: TGTGCCAGCAGCCTTGGACACCTCTATGGCTACACCTTC
CDR3 protein: CASSLGHLYGYTF

clone size: -
D gene: -
J gene: TRBJ2-7
V gene: TRBV5-1
CDR3 DNA: TGCGCCAGCAGCCGGCCAGGGTCCTACGAGCAGTACTTC
CDR3 protein: CASSRPGSYEQYF

clone size: -
D gene: -
J gene: TRBJ2-4
V gene: TRBV3-1/TRBV3-2
CDR3 DNA: TGTGCCAGCACCTCCGGGGTAGCCAAAAACATTCAGTACTTC
CDR3 protein: CASTSGVAKNIQYF

clone size: -
D gene: -
J gene: TRBJ1-5
V gene: TRBV28
CDR3 DNA: TGTGCCAGCAGAACGACGAGGGGGCAGCCCCAGCATTTT
CDR3 protein: CASRTTRGQPQHF

clone size: -
D gene: TRBD2
J gene: TRBJ2-7
V gene: TRBV28
CDR3 DNA: TGTGCCAGCTACTCCGGGACTAGCTCCTACGAGCAGTACTTC
CDR3 protein: CASYSGTSSYEQYF

clone size: -
D gene: TRBD2
J gene: TRBJ2-1
V gene: TRBV7-2
CDR3 DNA: TGTGCCAGCAGCTCCCAAGGTGGGACTAGCGGAAACAATGAGCAGTTCTTC
CDR3 protein: CASSSQGGTSGNNEQFF

clone size: -
D gene: TRBD1
J gene: TRBJ1-4
V gene: TRBV29-1
CDR3 DNA: TGCAGCGTTCTAGCGGGACAGACTAATGAAAAACTGTTTTTT
CDR3 protein: CSVLAGQTNEKLFF

clone size: -
D gene: -
J gene: TRBJ1-1
V gene: TRBV28
CDR3 DNA: TGTGCCAGCAGTTGGAGGGGAACTGAAGCTTTCTTT
CDR3 protein: CASSWRGTEAFF

clone size: -
D gene: -
J gene: TRBJ2-5
V gene: TRBV7-2
CDR3 DNA: TGTGCCAGCAGCTTAGCATGGCAGGGGGGAGAGACCCAGTACTTC
CDR3 protein: CASSLAWQGGETQYF

clone size: -
D gene: -
J gene: TRBJ2-3
V gene: TRBV24-1
CDR3 DNA: TGTGCCACCAGTCTCGGCCAAGGGGACACAGATACGCAGTATTTT
CDR3 protein: CATSLGQGDTDTQYF

clone size: -
D gene: -
J gene: TRBJ2-1
V gene: TRBV18
CDR3 DNA: TGTGCCAGCTCACCTCAGAGGGAGAACGAGCAGTTCTTC
CDR3 protein: CASSPQRENEQFF

clone size: -
D gene: -
J gene: TRBJ2-1
V gene: TRBV9
CDR3 DNA: TGTGCCAGCAGCACCCGGGACTTCCCCACTTCAAACCATGAGCAGTTCTTC
CDR3 protein: CASSTRDFPTSNHEQFF

clone size: -
D gene: -
J gene: TRBJ1-2
V gene: TRBV9
CDR3 DNA: TGTGCCAGCAGCGACGTAGGGGTGGGCTACACCTTC
CDR3 protein: CASSDVGVGYTF

clone size: once
D gene: -
J gene: TRBJ1-2
V gene: TRBV4-3
CDR3 DNA: TGCGCCAGCAGCCAGGAGGGCACATATGGATATGGCTACACCTTC
CDR3 protein: CASSQEGTYGYGYTF

clone size: once
D gene: -
J gene: TRBJ1-2
V gene: TRBV29-1
CDR3 DNA: TGCAGCGTGGGGGGAGCCTATGGCTACACCTTC
CDR3 protein: CSVGGAYGYTF

clone size: -
D gene: TRBD2
J gene: TRBJ2-3
V gene: TRBV5-1
CDR3 DNA: TGCGCCAGCACCCTCGAACTAGCGGGGGGGCTGGGTGGTACAGATACGCAGTATTTT
CDR3 protein: CASTLELAGGLGGTDTQYF

clone size: -
D gene: -
J gene: TRBJ2-3
V gene: TRBV30
CDR3 DNA: TGTGCCTGGAGTTGGGGGGACGGTGGAGATACGCAGTATTTT
CDR3 protein: CAWSWGDGGDTQYF

clone size: -
D gene: -
J gene: TRBJ1-4
V gene: TRBV30
CDR3 DNA: TGTGCCTGGAGTGGGGGGGGTCTACATGAAAAACTGTTTTTT
CDR3 protein: CAWSGGGLHEKLFF

clone size: -
D gene: -
J gene: TRBJ1-2
V gene: TRBV4-3
CDR3 DNA: TGCGCCAGCAGCCCCGGCGGGGGGGACTATGGCTACACCTTC
CDR3 protein: CASSPGGGDYGYTF

clone size: -
D gene: -
J gene: TRBJ1-1
V gene: TRBV6-6
CDR3 DNA: TGTGCCAGCCGGGGGGGAGACACTGAAGCTTTCTTT
CDR3 protein: CASRGGDTEAFF

clone size: -
D gene: -
J gene: TRBJ2-3
V gene: TRBV24-1
CDR3 DNA: TGTGCCACCAGTGACCCCGGGGGGCCAGCAGATACGCAGTATTTT
CDR3 protein: CATSDPGGPADTQYF

clone size: -
D gene: -
J gene: TRBJ1-2
V gene: TRBV2
CDR3 DNA: TGTGCCAGGGCCGGGGATAACTATGGCTACACCTTC
CDR3 protein: CARAGDNYGYTF

clone size: -
D gene: -
J gene: TRBJ2-3
V gene: TRBV2
CDR3 DNA: TGTGCCAGCTTCAGGGGTCAGGGAAGCACAGATACGCAGTATTTT
CDR3 protein: CASFRGQGSTDTQYF

clone size: -
D gene: TRBD1
J gene: TRBJ1-2
V gene: TRBV7-8
CDR3 DNA: TGTGCCAGCAGCTTCGGGACAGTTAACTATGGCTACACCTTC
CDR3 protein: CASSFGTVNYGYTF

clone size: -
D gene: -
J gene: TRBJ1-2
V gene: TRBV7-9
CDR3 DNA: TGTGCCAGCAGCTTAGCCTCCGGGACACCGAATTCCTATGGCTACACCTTC
CDR3 protein: CASSLASGTPNSYGYTF

clone size: few
D gene: -
J gene: TRBJ1-5
V gene: TRBV11-3
CDR3 DNA: TGTGCCAGCAGCCACCTTCCACCGGCGGTTAACAATCAGCCCCAGCATTTT
CDR3 protein: CASSHLPPAVNNQPQHF